Sequencing of this T cell receptor beta chain was carried out in a study of T cells in Graves' hyperthyroidism and ophthalmopathy. The V gene's germline CDR1 is LNHDA and CDR2 SQIVND (reference sequence). CDR3 length: 13 amino acids. Trimming pared 3 bases from V and 8 bases from J, leaving 13 bases between. Patients counted as stable if ophthalmopathy did not develop within 18 months. Disease duration under 2 months; hyperthyroidism patients were aged 18 to 65. In this sample, this clonotype turned up many times. There were TCR beta CDR3 regions amplified from RNA transcripts. Researchers ran a first-round RT-PCR on the TCR CDR3 using the HTBI primer set. TCRdb redid the calling of the multiplex PCR reads with MiXCR, one entry per CDR3 protein. The sample contains hundreds of thousands of distinct CDR3 sequences, over 35% of which appear only once.

This chain connects TRBV19 to TRBJ1-2; D uncertain. The receptor was isolated from a young man with Graves' hyperthyroidism. The sample taken for sequencing was blood. CDR3 sequence reads: CASSMQELEGYTF. Written as DNA, the CDR3 is TGTGCCAGTAGTATGCAGGAGCTGGAAGGCTACACCTTC. The full variable domain, in which reference TRBV19 and TRBJ1-2 provide the parts outside the CDR3, is DGGITQSPKYLFRKEGQNVTLSCEQNLNHDAMYWYRQDPGQGLRLIYYSQIVNDFQKGDIAEGYSVSREKKESFPLTVTSAQKNPTAFYLCASSMQELEGYTFGSGTRLTVV.